The sequence of this TCR beta chain was determined in a study of cytomegalovirus exposure and HLA in healthy donors. Study at large: Among the approximately 380 donors who were genotyped, over 70% fell in the genetic ancestry cluster that is associated with self-reported Caucasian donors.

Study outcomes and limitations: V segments that were indistinguishable, TRBV6-2 and TRBV6-3 among them, were omitted from analysis.

Germline CDR1 and CDR2: SGHRS and YFSETQ. V lost 3 bases, J lost 4 bases, and 8 bases lay in between. This CDR3 is 13 amino acids long. On this clone: The antigen is unknown.

The PCR employed 60 Vbeta primers together with 13 Jbeta primers. The protocol was immunoSEQ multiplex PCR, while the TCRdb copy is restricted to in-frame clones and leaves out a portion. The data show roughly 180,000 clones, over 60% seen once. This sequence was found in a man aged 18 to 35 in good health and CMV-seronegative. The chain is built from TRBV5-1 and TRBJ1-5; D unresolved. The sequencing input was PBMCs. The DNA for the CDR3 is TGCGCCAGCAGCTCCCGTCCTAATCAGCCCCAGCATTTT. Encoded protein: CASSSRPNQPQHF.